One sample yielded the 22 T cell receptor beta chains listed below, sequenced in a study of OX40 agonist ivuxolimab in advanced cancers. Method: immunoSEQ multiplex PCR; TCRdb's copy keeps in-frame clones and lacks some. The sample includes around 69,000 clones, 89% seen only once; the top ten take approximately 4%. Specimen: CD4+ or CD8+ T cells sorted from blood, collected in a trial of the OX40 agonist ivuxolimab. The receptors originated from an adult with an advanced solid tumor such as melanoma, head and neck, liver or kidney cancer.

With respect to this clone: The same CDR3 also results from other DNA sequences found in this sample. The rearrangement joins TRBV18 to TRBJ1-1; TRBD1 aligns across 8 bases. This CDR3 has 14 amino acids. The junction had 1 base not matched to a gene; V was cut back by 3 bases and J by 1 base. The germline V gene has CDR1 KGHSH and CDR2 LQKENI. CDR3 coding DNA: TGTGCCAGCTCACCCGGACAGGGGAACACTGAAGCTTTCTTT. Its translation is CASSPGQGNTEAFF.

The CDR3 region is CASSKVGDNQPQHF. CDR3 DNA: TGTGCCAGTAGTAAGGTAGGGGATAATCAGCCCCAGCATTTT. The chain employs TRBV19 and TRBJ1-5; maybe TRBD1 (5 bases). This CDR3 is 14 amino acids long. Germline V gives CDR1 LNHDA, CDR2 SQIVND (reference sequence). The germline V and J ends were trimmed by 4 bases and 4 bases, with 11 bases remaining between them.

With regard to this clone: At one end, the junction sequence differs from germline, possibly due to a read error. This sample also contains other DNA sequences that code for the same CDR3. This CDR3 reads CASSQVQSSGNTIYF. The CDR3 DNA follows: TGCGCCAGCAGCCAAGTGCAGTCGTCTGGAAACACTATATATTTT. The V gene is TRBV4-1, the J gene TRBJ1-3, with D uncertain. Germline CDR1 and CDR2: MGHRA and YSYEKL. The CDR3 is 15 residues long.

The V and J genes are TRBV30 and TRBJ1-6; possible D gene TRBD1, 5 bases. Germline V CDR1 and CDR2: GTSNPN, SVGIG (reference sequence). Trimming stripped 3 bases from V and 9 bases from J, with 12 bases between. CDR3 length: 13 residues. CDR3 in amino acids: CAWRAGFFSPLHF. The CDR3 DNA reads as TGTGCCTGGAGGGCAGGGTTCTTTTCACCCCTCCACTTT.

The J gene is TRBJ2-3, the V gene TRBV6-4; no definite D call. CDR1 is MRHNA, CDR2 SNTAGT, per germline. The germline V and J ends were trimmed by 4 bases and 4 bases, with 12 bases remaining between them. The CDR3 sequence is 14 residues long. DNA for the CDR3: TGTGCCAGCAGTGGGGGTCGGTCGGCAGATACGCAGTATTTT. This codes for CASSGGRSADTQYF.

The CDR3, as DNA: TGTGCCAGTAGTATCCCTAGCGGGAGGGCCGTCGAGACCCAGTACTTC. It translates to CASSIPSGRAVETQYF. J is TRBJ2-5 and V is TRBV19; 12 bases agree with TRBD2. This CDR3 spans 16 amino acids. Germline trimming cut 3 bases from V and 5 bases from J; bases unmatched to any gene: 7. The V gene's germline CDR1 is LNHDA and CDR2 SQIVND (reference sequence).

The V and J genes are TRBV25-1 and TRBJ2-3; D might be TRBD2 (6 bases). V lost 2 bases to trimming and J lost 0 bases, with 6 bases between them. This CDR3 spans 14 amino acids. From germline, CDR1 is MGHDK and CDR2 SYGVNS. The CDR3 sequence: CASSEGLSTDTQYF. The CDR3 DNA follows: TGTGCCAGCAGTGAAGGACTAAGCACAGATACGCAGTATTTT.

V is TRBV13 and J is TRBJ1-1; D gene ambiguous. Germline CDR1 PRHDT, CDR2 FYEKMQ (reference sequence). Trimming took off 2 bases at V and 4 bases at J, with 5 bases between the two ends. The CDR3 is 12 residues long. As DNA, the CDR3 is TGTGCCAGCAGCTTACGCCCCACTGAAGCTTTCTTT. Amino acid sequence: CASSLRPTEAFF.

The DNA of the CDR3 is TGTGCCAGCAGCCGGAGTGAAAATCAGCCCCAGCATTTT. Translating gives CASSRSENQPQHF. The chain couples TRBV14 to TRBJ1-5; D gene uncertain. The V gene's germline CDR1 is SGHDN and CDR2 FVKESK. The CDR3 sequence is 13 residues long. V lost 4 bases and J lost 4, with 8 bases in between.

The chain joins TRBV4-2 to TRBJ2-3; the match to TRBD2 covers 9 bases. Germline CDR1 reads LGHNA; CDR2 reads YNFKEQ. The ends lost 5 bases at V and 0 bases at J; junction bases unmatched: 6. The CDR3 is 16 residues long. CDR3 in amino acids: CASSFLRGGSTDTQYF. The CDR3 DNA reads as TGTGCCAGCAGCTTCCTGCGGGGGGGTAGCACAGATACGCAGTATTTT.

The V and J genes are TRBV29-1 and TRBJ2-2, with D unclear. Germline values: CDR1 SQVTM, CDR2 ANQGSEA. The V end was cut by 6 bases, the J end by 6 bases, with 5 bases between. CDR3 length: 10 amino acids. The CDR3: CSVRAGELFF. In DNA form, the CDR3 reads TGCAGCGTCCGAGCCGGGGAGCTGTTTTTT.

CDR3 nucleotides: TGTGCCAGCAGTTTATTAGGGGGGAACACTGAAGCTTTCTTT. This translates into CASSLLGGNTEAFF. The chain combines TRBV27 with TRBJ1-1, with a weak D call TRBD1 (6 bases). The CDR3 is made up of 14 amino acids. Germline lookup yields CDR1 MNHEY and CDR2 SMNVEV (reference sequence). V was pared by 1 base and J by 1 base, with 7 bases between.

This sequence joins TRBV9 and TRBJ2-3; tentatively, D is TRBD1 (5 bases). Germline V gene sequence: CDR1 SGDLS, CDR2 YYNGEE. V was pared by 6 bases and J by 4 bases, with 18 bases between. This CDR3 has 15 residues. The CDR3 region has the DNA TGTGCCAGCACCTCGACCGCAGGGTTCCCAGATACGCAGTATTTT. It yields the protein CASTSTAGFPDTQYF.

The rearrangement uses TRBV10-3 and TRBJ2-5, with D hard to call. CDR3 size: 12 residues. Germline V gives CDR1 ENHRY, CDR2 SYGVKD. V lost 8 bases, J lost 2 bases, and 9 bases lay in between. CDR3 DNA sequence: TGTGCCATCGGTCTTCCTCAAGAGACCCAGTACTTC. It translates to CAIGLPQETQYF.

CDR3 loop: CASSPLLREDIQYF. The CDR3 DNA is TGTGCCAGCAGCCCCCTCCTGAGGGAGGACATTCAGTACTTC. The V and J genes are TRBV7-6 and TRBJ2-4, with D possibly TRBD2 on 6 matching bases. V gave up 5 bases and J gave up 8 bases, with 16 bases separating them. CDR1 is SGHVS, CDR2 FNYEAQ, per germline. This CDR3 has 14 amino acids.

Worth noting for this clone: At one end the junction does not follow the germline gene, possibly because of a read error. The V gene is TRBV5-3, the J gene TRBJ2-7, with 10 positions matching TRBD2. Being an ORF, TRBV5-3 has a function that is uncertain. CDR3 size: 14 residues. The CDR3: CASSFLAGAGEQYF. For the CDR3, the DNA is TGTGCCAGCAGCTTTCTAGCGGGAGCAGGTGAGCAGTACTTC.

This clone was recorded once. V usage is TRBV11-1 and J usage is TRBJ1-2, with 7 bases fitting TRBD1. CDR3 length: 14 amino acids. Trimming took 3 bases from V and 4 from J; bases not matched to a gene: 5. Germline V CDR1 and CDR2: SGHAT, FQDESV (reference sequence). CDR3 loop: CASSFSTGSYGYTF. DNA for the CDR3: TGTGCCAGCAGCTTCTCGACAGGGAGCTATGGCTACACCTTC.

This chain joins TRBV18 and TRBJ1-3, with 9 bases matching TRBD1. The V gene's germline CDR1 is KGHSH and CDR2 LQKENI. The ends lost 3 bases at V and 4 bases at J; junction bases unmatched: 7. This CDR3 is built from 16 residues. The CDR3 DNA follows: TGTGCCAGCTCACCTCCCGGGACAGGGTACGGAAACACCATATATTTT. Its translation: CASSPPGTGYGNTIYF.

V and J are TRBV28 and TRBJ2-7; D gene uncertain. The CDR3 extends over 13 amino acids. V lost 6 bases and J 6 bases, leaving 15 bases between the germline ends. Germline V gives CDR1 MDHEN, CDR2 SYDVKM. This CDR3 is CASSIWVLSEQYF. In DNA form, the CDR3 reads TGTGCCAGCAGCATCTGGGTCCTCTCCGAGCAGTACTTC.

This clone has just a few counts. The chain recombines TRBV2 with TRBJ2-5; 8 bases agree with TRBD1. This CDR3 contains 13 residues. Trimming removed 5 bases from V and 4 bases from J; junction bases left unmatched: 3. CDR1 SNHLY and CDR2 FYNNEI come from the germline V gene. The CDR3 here is CASSTDRAETQYF. The CDR3 region has the DNA TGTGCCAGCAGTACGGACAGGGCAGAGACCCAGTACTTC.

This CDR3 is CASSSGMFGQKLFF. The CDR3 DNA follows: TGTGCCAGCAGCTCTGGAATGTTTGGGCAAAAACTGTTTTTT. The chain employs TRBV11-2 and TRBJ1-4; D unclear. CDR3 length: 14 residues. Per germline, CDR1 SGHAT and CDR2 FQNNGV. Deletions cut 4 bases from V and 9 bases from J, with 15 bases between.

The CDR3 nucleotides read TGTGCCAGCAGCTTCGAAAATGAAAAACTGTTTTTT. It encodes CASSFENEKLFF. The chain employs TRBV7-9 and TRBJ1-4; D is unclear. In germline, CDR1 is SEHNR, CDR2 FQNEAQ (reference sequence). Trimming shortened V by 3 bases and J by 5 bases, and 4 bases separated the two germline ends. This CDR3 is 12 amino acids long.